These 2 T cell receptor beta chains were sequenced from one sample in a study of T cells after yellow fever vaccination. Each CDR3 protein is one row after TCRdb ran MiXCR on the 5' RACE reads. The sample has 340,000 or so distinct CDR3 sequences; under 15% are singletons. The source material was CD4+ T cells sorted from PBMCs, sampled 15 days after the yellow fever booster vaccination. The receptor source for this set is a man in his late teens or twenties who received the YFV17D yellow fever vaccine.

This chain links TRBV5-6 with TRBJ1-5; 8 bases are shared with TRBD1. This CDR3 has 16 residues. The J segment lost 1 base and the V segment lost 4 bases, leaving 7 bases of the junction unmatched. Germline V gene sequence: CDR1 SGHDT, CDR2 YYEEEE. CDR3 amino acids: CASSGGTGGSNQPQHF. The CDR3 region has the DNA TGTGCCAGCAGCGGCGGGACAGGAGGAAGCAATCAGCCCCAGCATTTT.

This clonotype was seen at least ten times. V usage is TRBV12-3 or TRBV12-4 and J usage is TRBJ2-5; no clear D gene. This CDR3 has 14 amino acids. V was shortened by 5 bases and J by 2 bases, with 12 bases between the two germline ends. The CDR3 DNA reads as TGTGCCAGCAGTCGTCCCCCCGGTCAAGAGACCCAGTACTTC. Translated, it gives CASSRPPGQETQYF.